This T cell receptor (beta chain) was observed in a study of OX40 agonist ivuxolimab in advanced cancers. Method: immunoSEQ multiplex PCR; TCRdb's copy keeps in-frame clones and lacks some. The sample has 72,000 or so clones; around 90% are singletons. CDR1 and CDR2 (germline): LNHDA, SQIVND (reference sequence). The CDR3 is 16 residues long. V was clipped by 5 bases and J by 0 bases; unmatched bases: 7. The receptor was isolated from an adult with an advanced solid tumor such as melanoma, head and neck, liver or kidney cancer. The chain uses TRBV19 and TRBJ1-5; 7 positions agree with TRBD1. This specimen was CD4+ or CD8+ T cells sorted from blood, taken in a trial of the OX40 agonist ivuxolimab. For the CDR3, the DNA is TGTGCCAGTAGTGCTCGGACAGGAAATAGCAATCAGCCCCAGCATTTT. Encoded protein: CASSARTGNSNQPQHF.